This is a list of T cell receptor beta chains from one sample in a study of cytomegalovirus exposure and HLA in healthy donors. TCRdb's table, derived via immunoSEQ multiplex PCR, lists solely in-frame clones and lacks some. The sample includes 150,000 to 200,000 clones, approximately 71% of them seen just once. The specimen was PBMCs. These receptors all come from a man between 25 and 39 years old in good health and CMV-seropositive. CDR3s leave out the opening cysteine and the closing phenylalanine or tryptophan. Fields, in order: D gene, J gene, V gene, CDR3 protein. D genes are given only for firm matches.

>TRBD1|TRBJ1-1|TRBV5-1
ASRFDRDGEAF
>NA|TRBJ1-4|TRBV5-4
ASSLLGGINEKLF
>TRBD2|TRBJ2-5|TRBV5-4
ASSGLAGAGGETQY
>NA|TRBJ2-2|TRBV30
AWGQNTGELF
>NA|TRBJ2-7|TRBV5-6
ASSSEGYEQY
>NA|TRBJ1-2|TRBV2
ASKYGTLYGYT
>NA|TRBJ2-7|TRBV2
ASSEALRGEYEQY
>NA|TRBJ2-7|TRBV5-1
ASRSGPVSRYEQY
>TRBD2|TRBJ2-3|TRBV5-1
ASSFGTSGRQY
>TRBD1|TRBJ1-2|TRBV6-6
ASSIRQGSSYGYT
>TRBD1|TRBJ2-7|TRBV9
ASSATGDSYEQY